Following are 20 T cell receptor beta chains from one sample sequenced in a study of blood T cell repertoires in COVID-19. The assay was immunoSEQ multiplex PCR, and TCRdb's table has in-frame clones only and misses some. The sample yields about 160,000 clones, around 90% seen once. Sequenced material: peripheral blood. Every receptor here comes from a woman aged 60-75 years with active or convalescent COVID-19.

In this sample, this clone turned up once. The chain is built from TRBV4-3 and TRBJ2-5; D is possibly TRBD2 (6 bases). The CDR3 has 15 residues. Germline V gene data show CDR1 as LGHNA and CDR2 as YSLEER. With 8 bases removed from V and 1 base from J, the gap between germline ends came to 17 bases. CDR3 amino acids: CASARQAGSQETQYF. The CDR3 DNA is TGCGCCAGCGCCCGGCAAGCGGGCTCCCAAGAGACCCAGTACTTC.

The chain links TRBV7-2 to TRBJ1-2; 8 bases line up with TRBD1. Germline V lookup: CDR1 SGHTA, CDR2 FQGNSA. This CDR3 spans 13 amino acids. The V and J ends lost 5 bases and 6 bases, in that order; junction bases with no gene match: 5. The CDR3 loop reads CASSGTTGDGYTF. CDR3 DNA sequence: TGTGCCAGCAGCGGGACGACAGGGGATGGCTACACCTTC.

The genes are TRBV25-1 and TRBJ1-2; D perhaps matches TRBD1 (6 bases). The V gene's germline CDR1 is MGHDK and CDR2 SYGVNS. The CDR3 is made up of 14 amino acids. V was trimmed by 4 bases and J by 6 bases, leaving 15 bases between them. Written as DNA, the CDR3 is TGTGCCAGCAGTGGCTGGACAGAGGCCGATGGCTACACCTTC. Translation gives CASSGWTEADGYTF.

The gene calls are TRBV3-1 (or the pseudogene TRBV3-2) and TRBJ2-2, with 9 bases aligning to TRBD1. The length of the CDR3 is 16 residues. V lost 0 bases, J lost 9 bases, and 8 bases stayed unmatched. Germline V lookup: CDR1 LGHDT, CDR2 YNNKEL (reference sequence). This CDR3 reads CASSQEGGQGIRELFF. The CDR3 nucleotides are TGTGCCAGCAGCCAAGAGGGAGGACAGGGGATTAGGGAGCTGTTTTTT.

The chain carries TRBV19 and TRBJ1-1, with TRBD1 as a possible D gene (6 bases). Per germline, CDR1 LNHDA and CDR2 SQIVND (reference sequence). The CDR3 has 16 residues. Trimming removed 5 bases at V and 0 bases at J, with 16 bases between. This CDR3 reads CASSGGSDSMNTEAFF. The CDR3, as DNA: TGTGCCAGTAGTGGGGGTTCGGACAGCATGAACACTGAAGCTTTCTTT.

The V gene is TRBV19, the J gene TRBJ1-3; D is undetermined. Trimming removed 7 bases from V and 4 bases from J, with 11 bases in between. Per germline, CDR1 LNHDA and CDR2 SQIVND (reference sequence). The CDR3 is made up of 13 amino acids. This CDR3 is CASNKKSGNTIYF. The CDR3 region has the DNA TGTGCCAGTAACAAGAAGTCAGGAAACACCATATATTTT.

This clone was observed a single time. V usage is TRBV13 and J usage is TRBJ2-1; D might be TRBD1 (6 bases). In germline, CDR1 is PRHDT, CDR2 FYEKMQ (reference sequence). V lost 3 bases to trimming and J lost 3 bases, with 12 bases between them. The CDR3 loop spans 15 amino acids. The CDR3 DNA reads TGTGCCAGCAGCTTCCTGGACAGAGACTACAATGAGCAGTTCTTC. Amino acid sequence: CASSFLDRDYNEQFF.

The chain has TRBV7-9 and TRBJ1-6, with D tentatively TRBD1 (5 bases). Looked up from germline, CDR1 is SEHNR and CDR2 is FQNEAQ (reference sequence). V was trimmed by 5 bases and J by 1 base, leaving 12 bases between them. This CDR3 region has 16 residues. The CDR3 is CASSPGGGSYNSPLHF. As DNA, the CDR3 is TGTGCCAGCAGCCCCGGGGGAGGGTCCTATAATTCACCCCTCCACTTT.

This clone was detected only once. As DNA, the CDR3 is TGTGCCATCAGTGAGCAGCCGGGACAGAACACCGGGGAGCTGTTTTTT. Translating gives CAISEQPGQNTGELFF. This chain connects TRBV10-3 to TRBJ2-2; D perhaps matches TRBD1 (6 bases). CDR1 ENHRY and CDR2 SYGVKD come from the germline V gene. This CDR3 is 16 amino acids long. V lost 2 bases and J lost 1, with 11 bases in between.

The chain links TRBV9 to TRBJ2-1; 9 bases are a match to TRBD2. V lost 3 bases to trimming and J lost 0 bases; unmatched junction nucleotides: 13. The CDR3 sequence is 19 residues long. The germline V gene has CDR1 SGDLS and CDR2 YYNGEE. The CDR3 DNA follows: TGTGCCAGCAGCGAGCTGTCGGGGCTAGCGGGGAACTCCTACAATGAGCAGTTCTTC. Amino acid sequence: CASSELSGLAGNSYNEQFF. The full variable domain, in which reference TRBV9 and TRBJ2-1 provide the parts outside the CDR3, is DSGVTQTPKHLITATGQRVTLRCSPRSGDLSVYWYQQSLDQGLQFLIQYYNGEERAKGNILERFSAQQFPDLHSELNLSSLELGDSALYFCASSELSGLAGNSYNEQFFGPGTRLTVL.

The CDR3 protein is CSVRGTNTGELFF. The CDR3, as DNA: TGCAGCGTTCGCGGGACGAACACCGGGGAGCTGTTTTTT. The chain recombines TRBV29-1 with TRBJ2-2, with D possibly being TRBD2 (6 bases). Germline CDR1 is SQVTM and CDR2 is ANQGSEA. CDR3 length: 13 residues. Trimming removed 5 bases from V and 0 bases from J, with 7 bases in between.

V usage is TRBV7-9 and J usage is TRBJ2-5, with 7 bases fitting TRBD1. CDR1 and CDR2 (germline): SEHNR, FQNEAQ (reference sequence). This CDR3 has 15 residues. V gave up 5 bases and J gave up 4 bases; unmatched junction bases: 10. The CDR3 sequence: CASSNRQGTGETQYF. The CDR3 DNA reads TGTGCCAGCAGCAACAGACAGGGTACGGGAGAGACCCAGTACTTC.

V gene TRBV7-9 combines with J gene TRBJ2-6, with 7 nucleotides matching TRBD1. This CDR3 has 13 residues. Unmatched junction bases numbered 4, after V lost 6 bases and J lost 8 bases. Germline-derived CDR1 and CDR2 are SEHNR and FQNEAQ (reference sequence). CDR3 loop: CASSQTGSNVLTF. The CDR3 DNA reads as TGTGCCAGCAGTCAGACAGGGTCCAACGTCCTGACTTTC.

The chain carries TRBV7-2 and TRBJ2-5; 8 bases are shared with TRBD1. V gave up 4 bases and J gave up 4 bases; unmatched junction bases: 2. CDR3 length: 13 amino acids. Looked up from germline, CDR1 is SGHTA and CDR2 is FQGNSA. In DNA form, the CDR3 reads TGTGCCAGCAGCTGGACAGGGTCAGAGACCCAGTACTTC. Amino acids: CASSWTGSETQYF.

The chain joins TRBV12-3 or TRBV12-4 to TRBJ1-2; D is ambiguous. V shed 3 bases and J shed 7 bases, with 6 bases lying between them. CDR3 length: 11 residues. This CDR3 is CASSFGGGYTF. In nucleotides, the CDR3 is TGTGCCAGCAGTTTTGGAGGTGGCTACACCTTC.

The chain is built from TRBV11-2 and TRBJ2-2; TRBD2 aligns across 9 bases. This CDR3 is built from 16 residues. CDR1 is SGHAT, CDR2 FQNNGV, per germline. The V and J ends lost 5 bases and 2 bases, in that order; junction bases with no gene match: 6. CDR3 nucleotides: TGTGCCAGCAGCCATTCCGGGACTAGCAACACCGGGGAGCTGTTTTTT. It yields the protein CASSHSGTSNTGELFF.

The V gene is TRBV5-6, the J gene TRBJ1-3; a possible D gene is TRBD1 (6 bases). Germline V gene data show CDR1 as SGHDT and CDR2 as YYEEEE. The V gene lost 2 bases and the J gene lost 2 bases, with 11 bases spanning the gap. CDR3 size: 15 residues. In DNA, the CDR3 is TGTGCCAGCAGCTTTCGGACAGTCGCTGGAAACACCATATATTTT. Protein: CASSFRTVAGNTIYF.

The chain carries TRBV4-1 and TRBJ1-5; D is undetermined. V dropped 0 bases and J dropped 1 base, with 4 bases sitting between them. Germline V gives CDR1 MGHRA, CDR2 YSYEKL. The CDR3 is 14 amino acids. CDR3 sequence (DNA): TGCGCCAGCAGCCAAGATCCGAGCAATCAGCCCCAGCATTTT. This codes for CASSQDPSNQPQHF.

V and J are TRBV18 and TRBJ1-3; TRBD1 might be the D (5 bases). V lost 2 bases and J lost 8, with 7 bases in between. This CDR3 is built from 12 residues. CDR1 and CDR2 (germline): KGHSH, LQKENI. The CDR3 DNA is TGTGCCAGCTCACCAAGGGGTGACACCATATATTTT. Protein product: CASSPRGDTIYF.

The gene calls are TRBV9 and TRBJ2-2; possible D gene TRBD2, 6 bases. The CDR3 loop spans 15 amino acids. Trimming pared 4 bases from V and 4 bases from J, leaving 14 bases between. CDR1 is SGDLS and CDR2 is YYNGEE in the germline V gene. CDR3 bases: TGTGCCAGCAGCCCTCGGGACTTTGTCACCGGGGAGCTGTTTTTT. The encoded protein is CASSPRDFVTGELFF.